The rows below give T cell receptor beta chains drawn from one sample of a study of blood T cell repertoires in COVID-19. Produced via immunoSEQ multiplex PCR; TCRdb's table is partial and in-frame only. The table lists more than 200,000 clones, 85% to 90% of them singletons. Sequencing was carried out using peripheral blood. These TCRs come from a man aged 30-40 years with COVID-19, enrolled during active disease. CDR3s include the opening cysteine and the closing phenylalanine or tryptophan. D genes are given only for firm matches. The size field is filled for only some rows; it gives once, few, many or a size class.

V gene	D gene	clone size	J gene	CDR3 protein	CDR3 DNA
TRBV13	-	-	TRBJ1-1	CASSGNVDTEAFF	TGTGCAAGTTCAGGCAATGTGGACACTGAAGCTTTCTTT
TRBV29-1	-	-	TRBJ2-1	CSVEDSLSGGEQFF	TGCAGCGTTGAAGATTCTCTCTCGGGGGGCGAGCAGTTCTTC
TRBV2	-	-	TRBJ2-1	CASSETPSSYNEQFF	TGTGCCAGCAGTGAAACCCCGAGCTCCTACAATGAGCAGTTCTTC
TRBV2	TRBD1	-	TRBJ1-2	CAGSTGIYGYTF	TGTGCCGGATCGACAGGGATCTATGGCTACACCTTC
TRBV28	TRBD1	-	TRBJ1-1	CASKLRGRWTEAFF	TGTGCCAGCAAACTCAGGGGGCGATGGACTGAAGCTTTCTTT
TRBV7-6	-	once	TRBJ1-1	CASSKPTDMNTEAFF	TGTGCCAGCAGCAAACCAACGGACATGAACACTGAAGCTTTCTTT
TRBV3-1/TRBV3-2	-	-	TRBJ2-2	CASSQSPLNTGELFF	TGTGCCAGCAGCCAATCCCCATTGAACACCGGGGAGCTGTTTTTT
TRBV3-1/TRBV3-2	-	-	TRBJ1-1	CASSRTQGLEAFF	TGTGCCAGCAGCCGTACACAGGGCCTGGAAGCTTTCTTT
TRBV7-3	-	-	TRBJ2-1	CASSQWSSYNEQFF	TGTGCCAGCAGCCAATGGAGCTCCTACAATGAGCAGTTCTTC
TRBV4-1	-	-	TRBJ1-6	CASSQDTYARAPLHF	TGCGCCAGCAGCCAAGATACGTATGCCCGGGCACCCCTCCACTTT
TRBV5-6	-	few	TRBJ1-5	CASSLGSFNQPQHF	TGTGCCAGCAGCTTGGGGAGTTTCAATCAGCCCCAGCATTTT
TRBV11-3	-	-	TRBJ2-3	CASSLEGGTDTQYF	TGTGCCAGCAGCTTGGAGGGGGGGACAGATACGCAGTATTTT
TRBV19	-	-	TRBJ1-5	CASSILEGIQPQHF	TGTGCCAGTAGTATCTTGGAGGGGATTCAGCCCCAGCATTTT
TRBV27	-	-	TRBJ1-4	CASRSQGYATNEKLFF	TGTGCCAGCAGATCCCAGGGCTACGCAACTAATGAAAAACTGTTTTTT
TRBV5-5	TRBD1	-	TRBJ2-5	CASSLAFTGAQETQYF	TGTGCCAGCAGCTTGGCCTTCACAGGGGCCCAAGAGACCCAGTACTTC
TRBV15	TRBD2	-	TRBJ2-1	CATTAGRGGGSNEQFF	TGTGCCACCACCGCAGGACGGGGGGGAGGGTCGAATGAGCAGTTCTTC
TRBV7-7	TRBD2	-	TRBJ2-1	CASSPLAGRGNEQFF	TGTGCCAGCAGCCCACTAGCGGGAAGAGGCAATGAGCAGTTCTTC
TRBV11-2	-	-	TRBJ2-1	CASGHNRVTKRDEQFF	TGTGCCAGCGGACATAACAGGGTTACTAAGAGGGATGAGCAGTTCTTC
TRBV25-1	-	-	TRBJ1-5	CASSGQNSNQPQHF	TGTGCCAGCAGTGGGCAGAATAGCAATCAGCCCCAGCATTTT
TRBV28	-	-	TRBJ1-2	CASSFEEEGGRTF	TGTGCCAGCAGTTTTGAGGAAGAGGGCGGTAGGACCTTC
TRBV11-3	-	-	TRBJ2-7	CASSLEPTSEQYF	TGTGCCAGCAGCTTAGAGCCTACGAGTGAGCAGTACTTC
TRBV10-3	TRBD2	-	TRBJ2-7	CAIRQASGRTYEQYF	TGTGCCATCAGGCAAGCTAGCGGGAGGACCTACGAGCAGTACTTC
TRBV27	-	-	TRBJ1-3	CASSLYSGTFSGNTIYF	TGTGCCAGCAGTTTATATTCAGGGACATTCTCTGGAAACACCATATATTTT
TRBV7-3	-	-	TRBJ2-7	CASSLGALDYEQYF	TGTGCCAGCAGCCTCGGAGCCCTCGATTACGAGCAGTACTTC
TRBV19	-	-	TRBJ1-1	CASSIASETEAFF	TGTGCCAGTAGTATCGCTAGTGAAACTGAAGCTTTCTTT
TRBV18	TRBD1	-	TRBJ1-4	CASSPPGQGNEKLFF	TGTGCCAGCTCACCTCCGGGACAGGGGAATGAAAAACTGTTTTTT
TRBV7-3	TRBD2	-	TRBJ2-1	CASSIGLAGYNEQFF	TGTGCCAGCAGCATCGGACTAGCGGGATACAATGAGCAGTTCTTC
TRBV7-9	-	-	TRBJ1-3	CASSLGLETGHRYGNTIYF	TGTGCCAGCAGCTTGGGCCTTGAGACGGGACACAGATATGGAAACACCATATATTTT
TRBV27	-	-	TRBJ2-7	CASSPRRVSGYEQYF	TGTGCCAGCAGCCCCCGTCGGGTGTCGGGCTACGAGCAGTACTTC
TRBV7-6	TRBD1	-	TRBJ2-7	CASSLGDSYSYEQYF	TGTGCCAGCAGCTTAGGGGACAGCTACTCCTACGAGCAGTACTTC
TRBV5-8	TRBD2	-	TRBJ2-2	CASSSWLKREGGTGELFF	TGTGCCAGCAGCTCGTGGTTGAAGCGGGAGGGAGGAACCGGGGAGCTGTTTTTT
TRBV2	-	-	TRBJ1-2	CASSYLVRYGYTF	TGTGCCAGCAGTTACTTAGTGAGGTATGGCTACACCTTC
TRBV7-9	TRBD2	-	TRBJ2-1	CASSLLGLAENNEQFF	TGTGCCAGCAGCTTACTGGGACTAGCGGAAAACAATGAGCAGTTCTTC
TRBV27	-	-	TRBJ1-2	CASKARQLGGYTF	TGTGCCAGCAAAGCACGACAGCTAGGTGGCTACACCTTC
TRBV19	TRBD1	-	TRBJ1-5	CASSRDRNSNQPQHF	TGTGCCAGTAGTCGGGACAGGAATAGCAATCAGCCCCAGCATTTT
TRBV19	-	-	TRBJ1-6	CASETGNSPLHF	TGTGCCAGTGAAACAGGGAATTCACCCCTCCACTTT
TRBV18	-	-	TRBJ1-2	CASSPNPGSTNYGYTF	TGTGCCAGCTCACCAAACCCAGGGTCGACTAACTATGGCTACACCTTC
TRBV2	-	once	TRBJ1-2	CASSVDRGYTF	TGTGCCAGCAGTGTCGATCGGGGCTACACCTTC
TRBV4-1	-	-	TRBJ2-1	CASSQVGGAREQFF	TGCGCCAGCAGCCAAGTAGGGGGGGCTCGGGAGCAGTTCTTC
TRBV5-4	TRBD1	-	TRBJ1-5	CASSSQTGGGGNQPQHF	TGTGCCAGCAGCTCTCAAACAGGGGGGGGAGGCAATCAGCCCCAGCATTTT
TRBV29-1	-	-	TRBJ1-1	CSVEGLNTEAFF	TGCAGCGTCGAGGGCCTAAACACTGAAGCTTTCTTT
TRBV5-1	-	-	TRBJ1-3	CASSLAPGGSGNTIYF	TGCGCCAGCAGCTTGGCGCCGGGGGGCTCTGGAAACACCATATATTTT
TRBV28	-	-	TRBJ2-1	CASSSGSNEQFF	TGTGCCAGCAGTTCGGGTTCCAATGAGCAGTTCTTC
TRBV21-1	-	few	TRBJ1-1	CASSKDRGDTEAFF	TGTGCCAGCAGCAAAGACAGGGGAGACACTGAAGCTTTCTTT
TRBV18	-	-	TRBJ1-5	CASSPISEDQPQHF	TGTGCCAGCTCACCAATCTCGGAGGACCAGCCCCAGCATTTT
TRBV6-5	TRBD1	-	TRBJ1-2	CASSYLDRGYGYTF	TGTGCCAGCAGTTACCTTGACAGGGGCTATGGCTACACCTTC
TRBV27	-	-	TRBJ2-7	CASSLSGVTRRLGAQYF	TGTGCCAGCAGTTTATCCGGTGTAACGAGGAGGCTGGGGGCGCAGTACTTC
TRBV7-3	-	-	TRBJ1-2	CASSPPGGRGYTF	TGTGCCAGCAGCCCCCCCGGGGGGAGAGGCTACACCTTC
TRBV10-3	TRBD1	-	TRBJ1-4	CAIGATTGTGGEKLFF	TGTGCCATCGGTGCGACCACCGGGACAGGGGGGGAAAAACTGTTTTTT
TRBV2	-	-	TRBJ1-1	CASSGGQLNTEAFF	TGTGCCAGCAGTGGAGGACAGTTGAACACTGAAGCTTTCTTT
TRBV30	-	once	TRBJ2-5	CAWGGAGETQYF	TGTGCCTGGGGGGGGGCAGGGGAGACCCAGTACTTC
TRBV19	TRBD1	-	TRBJ2-1	CASGDRDNEQFF	TGTGCCAGTGGGGACAGGGACAATGAGCAGTTCTTC
TRBV5-6	-	-	TRBJ2-7	CASSLAPGSYEQYF	TGTGCCAGCAGCTTGGCCCCAGGCTCCTACGAGCAGTACTTC
TRBV9	-	-	TRBJ2-3	CASSTSGGSSTDTQYF	TGTGCCAGCAGCACCTCGGGGGGCTCTAGCACAGATACGCAGTATTTT
TRBV18	TRBD1	-	TRBJ2-7	CASSPFTGGTYEQYF	TGTGCCAGCTCACCATTTACAGGGGGGACGTACGAGCAGTACTTC